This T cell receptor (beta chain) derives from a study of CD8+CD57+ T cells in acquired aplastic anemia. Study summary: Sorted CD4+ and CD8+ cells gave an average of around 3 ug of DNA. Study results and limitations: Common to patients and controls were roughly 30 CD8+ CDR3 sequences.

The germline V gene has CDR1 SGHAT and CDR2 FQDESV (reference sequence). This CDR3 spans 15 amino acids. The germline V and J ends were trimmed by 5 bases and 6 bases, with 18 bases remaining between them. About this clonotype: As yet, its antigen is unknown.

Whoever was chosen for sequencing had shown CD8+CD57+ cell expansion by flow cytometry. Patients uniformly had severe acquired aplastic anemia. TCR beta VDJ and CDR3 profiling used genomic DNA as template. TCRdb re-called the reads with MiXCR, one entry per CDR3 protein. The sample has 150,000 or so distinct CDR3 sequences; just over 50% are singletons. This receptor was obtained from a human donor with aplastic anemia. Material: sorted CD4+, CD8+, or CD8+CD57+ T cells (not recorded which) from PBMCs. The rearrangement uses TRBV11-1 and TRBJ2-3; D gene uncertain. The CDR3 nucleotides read TGTGCCAGCAGCAGATCAATGGGTATTGATGATACGCAGTATTTT. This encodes CASSRSMGIDDTQYF.